The clone carrying this T cell receptor (beta chain) appeared once. Its specificity is unknown. This sample was taken from a study of radiation and T cells in renal cell carcinoma. The wider study: Nephrectomy followed 15 Gy stereotactic body radiation by 4 weeks. Whole-study findings and limits: Top tumor clonotypes rose in blood 2 weeks post-radiation, then contracted.

The CDR3 spans 14 residues. V shed 4 bases and J shed 4 bases, with 14 bases lying between them. Per germline, CDR1 SGDLS and CDR2 YYNGEE. Sample time point: blood 2 weeks post-SBRT. Treatment described: 15 Gy SBRT to primary tumor, nephrectomy 4 weeks later. Profiling relied on immunoSEQ multiplex PCR, and the TCRdb table lists in-frame clones only, not all of them. The sample has some 120,000 clones; 70% to 90% are singletons. Sequenced here: blood, sampled from a patient whose treatment included radiotherapy and nephrectomy. The chain employs TRBV9 and TRBJ2-5; D is possibly TRBD2 (6 bases). The TCR comes from a woman between 70 and 85 years old with renal cell carcinoma. The CDR3 reads CASSSSGLVETQYF. The DNA for the CDR3 is TGTGCCAGCAGCTCATCGGGACTGGTAGAGACCCAGTACTTC.